Given below is one T cell receptor beta chain in context. This entry is derived from a study of blood T cell repertoires in COVID-19. Study-level information: The study drew acute and convalescent COVID-19 samples from the United States, Italy and Spain. PBMCs, B-cell-depleted T cells, or T cells were the source of the cDNA or gDNA that made up the material.

Authors' methods: Using reference gene primer amplification, nucleated cell counts were estimated. Method: immunoSEQ multiplex PCR; TCRdb's copy keeps in-frame clones and lacks some. D and trimming were read from the DNA, whereas the V and J calls and clone size are those reported in that table. The sample includes 190,000 or so clones, 87% seen only once; the top ten take about 6.2%. Germline assignment: CDR1 LGHDT and CDR2 YNNKEL (reference sequence). The CDR3 length is 13 residues. Trimming cost V 4 bases and J 6 bases, with 9 bases left between them. The V and J genes are TRBV3-1 (or the pseudogene TRBV3-2) and TRBJ2-2, with a tentative D call TRBD1 (5 bases). The sequence derives from a man aged 55 to 70 who had recovered from COVID-19. The specimen was peripheral blood. The CDR3 reads CASSRQGAGELFF. Written as DNA, the CDR3 is TGTGCCAGCAGCCGCCAGGGCGCCGGGGAGCTGTTTTTT.